Below are 14 T cell receptor beta chains sequenced from a single sample in a study of blood T cell repertoires in COVID-19. The data were produced by immunoSEQ multiplex PCR, yet TCRdb's version contains in-frame clones alone and is incomplete. This sample has about 140,000 clones, with 84% found just once. Sequenced sample: peripheral blood. These receptors were obtained from a young man with COVID-19, enrolled during active disease.

This clone was observed a few times. This sequence joins TRBV12-3 or TRBV12-4 and TRBJ1-5; D ambiguous. The CDR3 spans 13 residues. The ends were cut back, 3 bases at V and 3 bases at J, with 6 bases in the middle. The CDR3 protein is CASSLRANQPQHF. The CDR3, as DNA: TGTGCCAGCAGTTTGAGGGCCAATCAGCCCCAGCATTTT.

The chain couples TRBV7-3 to TRBJ2-3; the match to TRBD2 covers 10 bases. The CDR3 has 15 amino acids. V gave up 5 bases and J gave up 2 bases; unmatched junction bases: 4. Germline V gene data show CDR1 as SGHTA and CDR2 as FQGTGA. CDR3 residues: CASSPGTSATDTQYF. The CDR3 nucleotides read TGTGCCAGCAGCCCGGGGACTAGCGCCACAGATACGCAGTATTTT.

The genes are TRBV6-2 or TRBV6-3 and TRBJ2-2; 9 bases line up with TRBD2. The ends lost 2 bases at V and 6 bases at J; junction bases unmatched: 7. The CDR3 is 16 amino acids. The V gene's germline CDR1 is MNHEY and CDR2 SVGEGT. The CDR3 spells CASSYGRAGGSGELFF. Written as DNA, the CDR3 is TGTGCCAGCAGTTACGGTCGAGCGGGAGGCTCCGGGGAGCTGTTTTTT.

V and J are TRBV5-8 and TRBJ2-7, with 12 bases fitting TRBD2. From germline, CDR1 is SGHTS and CDR2 YDEGEE. J lost 5 bases, V lost 5 bases, and 5 bases had no gene match. The CDR3 is 14 residues long. CDR3 in DNA: TGTGCCAGCAGGGCACGGACTAGCGGGAACGAGCAGTACTTC. Its protein product is CASRARTSGNEQYF.

This chain links TRBV7-2 with TRBJ2-3, with 16 nucleotides matching TRBD2. The length of the CDR3 is 16 residues. V was clipped by 4 bases and J by 8 bases; unmatched bases: 6. Germline loops: CDR1 SGHTA, CDR2 FQGNSA. The CDR3 here is CASSSGLAGGPATQYF. In DNA form, the CDR3 reads TGTGCCAGCAGCTCGGGACTAGCGGGAGGGCCTGCTACGCAGTATTTT.

The rearrangement uses TRBV7-9 and TRBJ2-5, with a weak D call TRBD2 (5 bases). This CDR3 spans 16 amino acids. Per the germline V gene, CDR1 is SEHNR and CDR2 is FQNEAQ (reference sequence). The V gene lost 4 bases and the J gene lost 1 base, with 16 bases spanning the gap. The CDR3 region is CASSSSRGTIQETQYF. Here the CDR3 DNA reads TGTGCCAGCAGCTCCTCCCGGGGAACCATCCAAGAGACCCAGTACTTC.

This chain joins TRBV11-2 and TRBJ2-1; possible D gene TRBD2, 6 bases. The CDR3 is made up of 19 amino acids. CDR1 and CDR2 (germline): SGHAT, FQNNGV. Between the trimmed V and J ends, which lost 8 bases and 0 bases, there was a span of 26 bases. The CDR3 DNA is TGTGCCAGCGGTCGGGGGATAGGGATCTCCGATCTCTCCTACAATGAGCAGTTCTTC. This gives the protein CASGRGIGISDLSYNEQFF.

The chain joins TRBV20-1 to TRBJ2-7; D is possibly TRBD2 (5 bases). The V end lost 6 bases, the J end lost 6 bases, and 9 bases lay between the germline ends. This CDR3 is 10 amino acids long. Germline assignment: CDR1 DFQATT and CDR2 SNEGSKA (reference sequence). The CDR3 spells CSAARGEQYF. CDR3 coding DNA: TGCAGTGCCGCCCGGGGCGAGCAGTACTTC.

This clone was seen more than once but under ten times. The chain employs TRBV6-1 and TRBJ2-3; 9 bases match TRBD2. Germline assignment: CDR1 MNHNS and CDR2 SASEGT. The V segment lost 3 bases and the J segment 2 bases; nucleotides outside the gene matches: 6. The CDR3 extends over 16 amino acids. CDR3 DNA sequence: TGTGCCAGCAGTGAGGGGGCTAGCGGGGTCACAGATACGCAGTATTTT. It translates to CASSEGASGVTDTQYF.

The V and J genes are TRBV30 and TRBJ2-7; D possibly corresponds to TRBD2 (6 bases). Trimming removed 4 bases from V and 4 bases from J, with 14 bases in between. CDR3 length equals 13 residues. Germline assignment: CDR1 GTSNPN and CDR2 SVGIG (reference sequence). CDR3 DNA: TGTGCCTGGACCAGCGGGTACTTTTACGAGCAGTACTTC. It yields the protein CAWTSGYFYEQYF. Drawing the rest from reference TRBV30 and TRBJ2-7, the complete variable domain is SQTIHQWPATLVQPVGSPLSLECTVEGTSNPNLYWYRQAAGRGLQLLFYSVGIGQISSEVPQNLSASRPQDRQFILSSKKLLLSDSGFYLCAWTSGYFYEQYFGPGTRLTVT.

This clone was counted once. The V and J genes are TRBV6-5 and TRBJ2-6; 9 nucleotides agree with TRBD2. The junction had 0 bases not matched to a gene; V was cut back by 2 bases and J by 1 base. This CDR3 region has 16 residues. The V gene's germline CDR1 is MNHEY and CDR2 SVGAGI. DNA for the CDR3: TGTGCCAGCAGTTACGCGGGGGGGTCTGGGGCCAACGTCCTGACTTTC. Amino acid sequence: CASSYAGGSGANVLTF.

This sequence joins TRBV5-4 and TRBJ2-1; 14 bases match TRBD2. Germline V CDR1 and CDR2: SGHNT, YYREEE (reference sequence). The CDR3 covers 15 residues. The trim removed 7 bases at V and 9 bases at J, leaving 9 bases unmatched. DNA for the CDR3: TGTGCCAGCCGACTAGCGGGAGGGCCCGTCGGTGAGCAGTTCTTC. Its protein product is CASRLAGGPVGEQFF.

This clone was counted only a few times. The rearrangement uses TRBV6-5 and TRBJ1-4, with a possible D match to TRBD1 (6 bases). CDR3 size: 12 residues. In germline, CDR1 is MNHEY, CDR2 SVGAGI. The V gene lost 6 bases and the J gene lost 7 bases, with 9 bases spanning the gap. The CDR3 nucleotides read TGTGCCAGCAGCGGCAGGGGTGAAAAACTGTTTTTT. Translated, it gives CASSGRGEKLFF.

The rearrangement links TRBV5-1 to TRBJ1-1, with D perhaps matching TRBD1 (6 bases). CDR3 length: 13 residues. Between the trimmed V and J ends, which lost 4 bases and 4 bases, there was a span of 11 bases. Germline V gives CDR1 SGHRS, CDR2 YFSETQ. CDR3: CASSRRGGTEAFF. The CDR3 DNA follows: TGCGCCAGCAGCCGCAGGGGTGGCACTGAAGCTTTCTTT.